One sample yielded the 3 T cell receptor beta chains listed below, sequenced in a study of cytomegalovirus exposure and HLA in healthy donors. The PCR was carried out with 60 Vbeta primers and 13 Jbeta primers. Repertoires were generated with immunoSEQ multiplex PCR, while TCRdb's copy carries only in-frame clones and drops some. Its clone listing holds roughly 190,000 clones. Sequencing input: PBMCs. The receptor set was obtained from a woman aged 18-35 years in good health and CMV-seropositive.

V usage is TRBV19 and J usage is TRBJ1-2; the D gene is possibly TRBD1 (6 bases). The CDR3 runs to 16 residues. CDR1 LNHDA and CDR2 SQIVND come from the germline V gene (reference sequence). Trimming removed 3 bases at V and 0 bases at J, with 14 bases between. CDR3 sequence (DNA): TGTGCCAGTAGTATGGTTGGACAGATACCTAACTATGGCTACACCTTC. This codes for CASSMVGQIPNYGYTF. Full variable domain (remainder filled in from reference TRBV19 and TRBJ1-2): DGGITQSPKYLFRKEGQNVTLSCEQNLNHDAMYWYRQDPGQGLRLIYYSQIVNDFQKGDIAEGYSVSREKKESFPLTVTSAQKNPTAFYLCASSMVGQIPNYGYTFGSGTRLTVV.

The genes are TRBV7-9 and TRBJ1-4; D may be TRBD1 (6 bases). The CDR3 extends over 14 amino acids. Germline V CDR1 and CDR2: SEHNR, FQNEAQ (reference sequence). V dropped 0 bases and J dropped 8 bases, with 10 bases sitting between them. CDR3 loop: CASSLARGSEKLFF. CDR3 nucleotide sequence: TGTGCCAGCAGCTTAGCGAGGGGGTCCGAAAAACTGTTTTTT.

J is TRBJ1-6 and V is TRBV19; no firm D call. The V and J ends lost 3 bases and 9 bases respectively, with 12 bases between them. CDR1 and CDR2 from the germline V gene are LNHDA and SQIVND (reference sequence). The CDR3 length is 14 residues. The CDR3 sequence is CASSMEAPSSPLHF. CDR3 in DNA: TGTGCCAGTAGTATGGAGGCCCCTTCTTCACCCCTCCACTTT.